This is a list of T cell receptor beta chains from one sample in a study of blood T cell repertoires in COVID-19. Sequenced by immunoSEQ multiplex PCR; TCRdb stores in-frame clones only, minus some. The repertoire has 370,000 or so clones, 80% to 90% of them found once; the top ten carry around 1.3%. The sequenced sample consisted of PBMCs or T cells enriched from blood (not recorded which). The receptors derive from a young man who had recovered from COVID-19. Both conserved end residues are part of each CDR3. The D gene is left open where the match is weak. Not all rows give a size; the values are once, few, many and, for expanded clones, a class.

abundance	d_gene	v_gene	j_gene	CDR3nt	CDR3aa
-	TRBD1	TRBV27	TRBJ1-2	TGTGCCAGCAGTTTGGGAACAGGGGGGAGCTATGGCTACACCTTC	CASSLGTGGSYGYTF
-	-	TRBV6-5	TRBJ1-2	TGTGCCAGCAGCCCGATGAGACAAGTCGGTGGCTACACCTTC	CASSPMRQVGGYTF
-	-	TRBV2	TRBJ1-4	TGTGCCAGCAGTGAAAAGCGTCAGTTGGGGGCCCCTGAAAAACTGTTTTTT	CASSEKRQLGAPEKLFF
once	TRBD1	TRBV7-2	TRBJ1-3	TGTGCCAGCAGCGGGCGGACAGGGGTTCCTGGAAACACCATATATTTT	CASSGRTGVPGNTIYF
-	-	TRBV10-3	TRBJ1-3	TGTGCCACGCAACAGGCAAACGGAAACACCATATATTTT	CATQQANGNTIYF
-	-	TRBV25-1	TRBJ1-4	TGTGCCAGCAGTGGGGACACAGGGACTGAAAAACTGTTTTTT	CASSGDTGTEKLFF
-	-	TRBV21-1	TRBJ1-2	TGTGCCAGCATCGCAGGGGGCGGGGACAACTATGGCTACACCTTC	CASIAGGGDNYGYTF
-	TRBD1	TRBV4-2	TRBJ2-7	TGTGCCAGCAGCCAAGCTGGGGATGGGACAGGGTCCTACGAGCAGTACTTC	CASSQAGDGTGSYEQYF
-	-	TRBV6-5	TRBJ1-2	TGTGCCAGCAGTTACTCCCGGTCCCCGGGCTACACCTTC	CASSYSRSPGYTF
-	TRBD1	TRBV19	TRBJ2-1	TGTGCCAGTAGTACCCCGGCAGACAGGGGGTACTACAATGAGCAGTTCTTC	CASSTPADRGYYNEQFF
-	-	TRBV6-5	TRBJ1-6	TGTGCCAGCAGTTACCAAGCGAGCGTTAATTCACCCCTCCACTTT	CASSYQASVNSPLHF
-	TRBD1	TRBV10-3	TRBJ2-7	TGTGCCACGAGGGACAGAGACTACGAGCAGTACTTC	CATRDRDYEQYF
-	-	TRBV30	TRBJ1-2	TGTGCCTGGAGTACCCGGACAAAGCCCTATGGCTACACCTTC	CAWSTRTKPYGYTF
-	TRBD1	TRBV5-6	TRBJ1-2	TGTGCCAGCAGCGGGGTCGGGACAGCTTATGGCTACACCTTC	CASSGVGTAYGYTF
-	-	TRBV11-3	TRBJ2-5	TGTGCCAGCAGCTTTACCCGCAGGGAGACCCAGTACTTC	CASSFTRRETQYF
-	-	TRBV15	TRBJ1-2	TGTGCCACCAGCAGAGGATTAGGGGCGAGCTATGGCTACACCTTC	CATSRGLGASYGYTF
-	-	TRBV9	TRBJ1-1	TGTGCCAGCAGCGTAGTCGGGGGTCAGGGCACTGAAGCTTTCTTT	CASSVVGGQGTEAFF
-	TRBD1	TRBV2	TRBJ1-1	TGTGCCAGCAGCTACAGGGGGCGCGGAACTGAAGCTTTCTTT	CASSYRGRGTEAFF
-	TRBD1	TRBV5-1	TRBJ1-2	TGCGCCAGCAGCTTGGAAGGGGGCAGGAATGGCTACACCTTC	CASSLEGGRNGYTF
-	-	TRBV4-1	TRBJ1-5	TGCGCCAGCAGCCAAGATGATGGAGGGCGGGCCAATCAGCCCCAGCATTTT	CASSQDDGGRANQPQHF
-	-	TRBV19	TRBJ1-2	TGTGCCAGTAGTACCTCCAGGGGCTATGGCTACACCTTC	CASSTSRGYGYTF
few	TRBD2	TRBV4-2	TRBJ2-7	TGTGCCAGCAGCCAAGTCGGGACTAGCGACTACGAGCAGTACTTC	CASSQVGTSDYEQYF
-	-	TRBV27	TRBJ2-5	TGTGCCAGCAAACCGCTGGGGGCTGAGACCCAGTACTTC	CASKPLGAETQYF
-	-	TRBV14	TRBJ1-1	TGTGCCAGCAGCCCCCAGTGGGGCGAAGCTTTCTTT	CASSPQWGEAFF
-	-	TRBV11-1	TRBJ2-4	TGTGCCAGCAGCCCACAGCCAGCCAAAAACATTCAGTACTTC	CASSPQPAKNIQYF
-	TRBD2	TRBV2	TRBJ2-2	TGTGCCAGCAGCCCCCCGGGGGGAAGGAACACCGGGGAGCTGTTTTTT	CASSPPGGRNTGELFF
-	-	TRBV25-1	TRBJ1-2	TGTGCCAGCAGTGAATTATCGGGGGGCTCTAACTATGGCTACACCTTC	CASSELSGGSNYGYTF
once	-	TRBV6-2/TRBV6-3	TRBJ1-5	TGTGCCAGCAGCCTAATGGGGGGAAATAGCAATCAGCCCCAGCATTTT	CASSLMGGNSNQPQHF
few	-	TRBV7-2	TRBJ1-4	TGTGCCAGCAGCCAGCGACCGGGGGCAACTAATGAAAAACTGTTTTTT	CASSQRPGATNEKLFF
-	TRBD1	TRBV7-9	TRBJ1-1	TGTGCCAGCAGCCAAGGACAGGGGAACACTGAAGCTTTCTTT	CASSQGQGNTEAFF
-	-	TRBV19	TRBJ2-7	TGTGCCAGTAGTTGGGGCGCTGATTACGAGCAGTACTTC	CASSWGADYEQYF
-	-	TRBV5-4	TRBJ1-4	TGTGCCAGCAGCTTGTCGGGTAATGAAAAACTGTTTTTT	CASSLSGNEKLFF
-	-	TRBV11-2	TRBJ1-3	TGTGCCAGCAGCATCCGGCGTGGGCAGCCCTCTGGAAACACCATATATTTT	CASSIRRGQPSGNTIYF
-	-	TRBV2	TRBJ1-1	TGTGCCAGCAGTGAAAGGGGGTACACTGAAGCTTTCTTT	CASSERGYTEAFF
once	-	TRBV29-1	TRBJ2-1	TGCAGCGTGGGAAAGGGACTTCACTACAATGAGCAGTTCTTC	CSVGKGLHYNEQFF
-	TRBD2	TRBV2	TRBJ2-1	TGTGCCAGCACCGAACTAGCGGGGGCATTCGAAGAGCAGTTCTTC	CASTELAGAFEEQFF
once	TRBD1	TRBV4-2	TRBJ1-4	TGTGCCAGCAGCCAAGGACAGGGAGGCGAAAAACTGTTTTTT	CASSQGQGGEKLFF
-	TRBD1	TRBV28	TRBJ1-4	TGTGCCAGCAGCCTGCCGGGACAGGGAGTGCAAAAACTGTTTTTT	CASSLPGQGVQKLFF
once	-	TRBV30	TRBJ1-6	TGTGCCTGGAGTGTAACGGGGTTGGGCTCACCCCTCCACTTT	CAWSVTGLGSPLHF
-	-	TRBV7-9	TRBJ2-1	TGTGCCAGCAGCTTATCGGGGGGCGGCTACAATGAGCAGTTCTTC	CASSLSGGGYNEQFF
-	TRBD2	TRBV9	TRBJ2-2	TGTGCCAGCAGCCCGAGCGGGGGGGACACCGGGGAGCTGTTTTTT	CASSPSGGDTGELFF
-	TRBD1	TRBV2	TRBJ2-7	TGTGCCAGCCCGGAACGGACAGGGGACGACGAGCAGTACTTC	CASPERTGDDEQYF
-	-	TRBV12-3/TRBV12-4	TRBJ1-1	TGTGCCAGCAGTTTATCTTCCGGCACTGAAGCTTTCTTT	CASSLSSGTEAFF
-	-	TRBV7-2	TRBJ2-2	TGTGCCAGCAGCCAAGGGAGAACCGGGGAGCTGTTTTTT	CASSQGRTGELFF
-	-	TRBV30	TRBJ1-2	TGTGCCTGGATTCAACAGGACCGAGCGAACTATGGCTACACCTTC	CAWIQQDRANYGYTF
-	TRBD1	TRBV25-1	TRBJ1-6	TGTGCCACCTCGACAGGGACGGATTCACCCCTCCACTTT	CATSTGTDSPLHF
-	-	TRBV7-2	TRBJ2-3	TGTGCCAGCAGCTTCCAGGGAATCGGCACAGATACGCAGTATTTT	CASSFQGIGTDTQYF
-	-	TRBV10-1	TRBJ1-1	TGCGCCAGCAGTGTACGGGATGGGACTGAAGCTTTCTTT	CASSVRDGTEAFF
-	-	TRBV20-1	TRBJ1-2	TGCAGTGCTAGTCCCGGCAGGGTACACTATGGCTACACCTTC	CSASPGRVHYGYTF
-	TRBD2	TRBV27	TRBJ2-3	TGTGCCAGCCAGGTTAGCGGGGGGCAGAGAGATACGCAGTATTTT	CASQVSGGQRDTQYF
-	-	TRBV2	TRBJ1-3	TGTGCCAGCAACGACGGATGGGGCGGAAACACCATATATTTT	CASNDGWGGNTIYF
-	-	TRBV19	TRBJ1-1	TGTGCCAGTAGTATTCTCCGGGGGGCCACTGAAGCTTTCTTT	CASSILRGATEAFF
-	-	TRBV6-5	TRBJ1-1	TGTGCCAGCCTATGGGCCTGGGACACTGAAGCTTTCTTT	CASLWAWDTEAFF
-	TRBD2	TRBV4-3	TRBJ2-5	TGCGCCAGCAGCCAGGCTGGGACTAGCGGGGGCCCCTACCAAGAGACCCAGTACTTC	CASSQAGTSGGPYQETQYF
-	-	TRBV12-5	TRBJ1-4	TGTGCTAGTGATGGAGGGGGGGGTGAAAAACTGTTTTTT	CASDGGGGEKLFF